The rows below give T cell receptor beta chains drawn from one sample of a study of early T cells in non-severe SARS-CoV-2 infection. Each CDR3 protein gets one entry after TCRdb re-called the 5' RACE reads with MiXCR. The sample has about 69,000 distinct CDR3 sequences, about 10% seen once. Sequencing input: whole blood. The source of these receptors is an adult who was a healthcare worker with PCR-confirmed SARS-CoV-2 infection or an uninfected control (not recorded which). Each CDR3 is given with its conserved first and last residue. Part of the rows lack a size; the others show once, few, many or a class for expanded clones.

J gene,clone size,V gene,CDR3 protein
TRBJ2-5,few,TRBV29-1,CSVIDLEETQYF
TRBJ2-7,.,TRBV7-2,CASSLPEAGASYEQYF
TRBJ2-2,many,TRBV7-3,CASSSPSGGRGTGELFF
TRBJ1-4,.,TRBV19,CASSGPNEKLFF
TRBJ2-2,many,TRBV7-3,CASSLNALGLASGELFF
TRBJ2-4,many,TRBV2,CASSEGQGQYF
TRBJ1-1,many,TRBV20-1,CSAVRGANTEAFF
TRBJ1-1,many,TRBV24-1,CAIKPGQGDTEAFF
TRBJ2-1,few,TRBV7-2,CASSLTLQRSSYNEQFF
TRBJ2-4,many,TRBV20-1,CSGGRSMAKNIQYF
TRBJ2-7,few,TRBV28,CASRTTGRNYEQYF
TRBJ2-4,.,TRBV18,CASSPARDRNIQYF
TRBJ2-3,.,TRBV20-1,CTPGGNTDTQYF
TRBJ2-3,few,TRBV3-1,CASSQSGVSTDTQYF
TRBJ2-3,many,TRBV27,CASSTSGAWTDTQYF
TRBJ2-7,many,TRBV11-2,CASSLDRASYYEQYF
TRBJ2-3,many,TRBV10-3,CAISDGRDTQYF
TRBJ2-7,.,TRBV6-2/TRBV6-3,CASYGPAEGAYEQYF
TRBJ2-7,.,TRBV3-1,CASSPGQRYEQYF
TRBJ1-1,many,TRBV29-1,CSGRQGAGTEAFF
TRBJ2-2,few,TRBV10-3,CAISEFAGTGSTGELFF
TRBJ2-5,few,TRBV7-2,CASSPPSGETQYF
TRBJ2-1,few,TRBV19,CASSWLTGREIYNEQFF
TRBJ2-7,many,TRBV7-9,CASSSPYTGTLYEQYF
TRBJ2-1,.,TRBV7-2,CASSLGQGAENEQFF
TRBJ1-5,many,TRBV27,CASSLTSNQPQHF
TRBJ2-7,.,TRBV10-3,CAIRAGHEKYEQYF
TRBJ2-3,many,TRBV5-1,CASSPSGGAVYTQYF
TRBJ2-7,.,TRBV29-1,CSVDMGPGYEQYF
TRBJ1-1,.,TRBV5-1,CASSFPDRANTEAFF
TRBJ2-1,many,TRBV11-2,CASSLDGNNEQFF
TRBJ2-1,many,TRBV15,CATSGVAGGAYNEQFF
TRBJ2-5,many,TRBV20-1,CSAADGETQYF
TRBJ2-7,many,TRBV6-5,CASRAHSGNSYEQYF
TRBJ2-7,many,TRBV29-1,CSVESGSHREQYF
TRBJ1-4,many,TRBV7-6,CASSSGRDHNEKLFF
TRBJ2-3,many,TRBV6-6,CASRESQSTDTQYF
TRBJ1-1,many,TRBV6-5,CASSYSPGGLNTEAFF
TRBJ1-4,.,TRBV6-1,CASTADRGEKLFF
TRBJ2-3,few,TRBV5-1,CASSADSRNTDTQYF
TRBJ2-7,many,TRBV3-1,CASSQGRASYEQYF
TRBJ1-1,.,TRBV29-1,CSVAPAAFGDTEAFF